This TCR beta chain was observed in a study of blood T cell repertoires in COVID-19. Study processing details: Counts of nucleated cells, estimated from reference gene primer amplification, were obtained. Method: immunoSEQ multiplex PCR; TCRdb's copy keeps in-frame clones and lacks some. For V, J and clone size, that table is used; D and trimming come from the DNA. The sample lists about 180,000 clones; about 80% were seen once. The source of this sequence is a human donor in a cohort sampled during active COVID-19. Source material: peripheral blood.

The CDR3 sequence is CASSPLEGDIQYF. The CDR3 region has the DNA TGTGCCAGCTCACCACTCGAGGGGGACATTCAGTACTTC. V usage is TRBV18 and J usage is TRBJ2-4, with a possible D match to TRBD1 (6 bases). This CDR3 region has 13 residues. Germline CDR1 reads KGHSH; CDR2 reads LQKENI. V lost 1 base and J 8 bases, leaving 9 bases between the germline ends. The whole variable domain, filled in from reference TRBV18 and TRBJ2-4, reads NAGVMQNPRHLVRRRGQEARLRCSPMKGHSHVYWYRQLPEEGLKFMVYLQKENIIDESGMPKERFSAEFPKEGPSILRIQQVVRGDSAAYFCASSPLEGDIQYFGAGTRLSVL.